The T cell receptor (beta chain) described here comes from a study of blood T cell repertoires in COVID-19. The data were produced by immunoSEQ multiplex PCR, yet TCRdb's version contains in-frame clones alone and is incomplete. The table shows approximately 310,000 clones, with 75% to 90% occurring only once. The CDR3 sequence is 15 residues long. V dropped 3 bases and J dropped 4; count of bases not matched to a gene: 6. The germline CDR1 and CDR2 sequences are MGHDK and SYGVNS. This clone was found once. Sequenced material: PBMCs or T cells enriched from blood (not recorded which). The origin of this receptor is a woman aged 30 to 39 who had been exposed to COVID-19. The chain couples TRBV25-1 to TRBJ2-5, with 9 bases that match TRBD2. CDR3 protein: CASSEWGGGAETQYF. The CDR3, as DNA: TGTGCCAGCAGTGAGTGGGGCGGGGGGGCAGAGACCCAGTACTTC.